The subject of this entry is one T cell receptor (beta chain). Its antigen is unknown. These data originate in a study of identical twins. Every donor was a healthy Caucasian. Study conclusions and caveats: Twin sharing of out-of-frame TCR alpha was underestimated by models in monozygotic pairs. The study drew conclusions from cross-sectional statistical analysis, not from following the same donors.

Each CDR3 protein is one row after TCRdb ran MiXCR on the 5' RACE reads. The repertoire holds approximately 600,000 distinct CDR3 sequences, with roughly 7.2% as singletons. The CDR3 is 16 residues long. Trimming cost V 4 bases and J 1 base, with 16 bases left between them. CDR1 is SGDLS and CDR2 is YYNGEE in the germline V gene. The sample was also linked to a second study, of yellow fever vaccine responses in identical twins.

The sequencing sample was made of PBMCs. This receptor was taken from a woman aged 18-29 years in good health. The chain is built from TRBV9 and TRBJ2-3; possible D gene TRBD2, 6 bases. The CDR3 here is CASSILGRDGTDTQYF. The CDR3 DNA follows: TGTGCCAGCAGCATATTAGGGCGGGACGGCACAGATACGCAGTATTTT.